This T cell receptor beta chain is drawn from a study of shared clonotypes between healthy human individuals. About the research overall: Participating donors consisted of two women and a few men aged 18 to 49.

Findings and caveats of the study: What naive subsets generally showed was a larger estimated richness than memory subsets showed.

Naive CD8 isolation took CD45RO-negative cells positively selected for CCR7 and excluded terminally differentiated effector memory CD45RA+ cells. How the authors handled the data: ImmunoSEQ junction-only sequences lacked quality scores, so their filtering differed. Assay: immunoSEQ multiplex PCR; the TCRdb copy retains only in-frame clones and omits some. That table furnishes V, J and clone size, whereas the DNA furnished D and trimming. The sample has around 1.9 million clones, about 93% seen once; the top ten hold about 1.6%. On this clone: Its specificity is not known.

The sample consisted of naive CD8+ T cells from PBMCs. This clonotype was obtained from a man between 18 and 29 years old in good health. Some clones in this sample may be carry-over from other donors' samples.

The CDR3 bases are TGTGCCAGCAGTTACTCGAAGCGCAGGACTAATGAGCAGTTCTTC. This codes for CASSYSKRRTNEQFF. V and J are TRBV6-5 and TRBJ2-1; possible D gene TRBD2, 5 bases. Germline V lookup: CDR1 MNHEY, CDR2 SVGAGI. The CDR3 has 15 amino acids. Trimming removed 0 bases from V and 7 bases from J, with 13 bases in between.